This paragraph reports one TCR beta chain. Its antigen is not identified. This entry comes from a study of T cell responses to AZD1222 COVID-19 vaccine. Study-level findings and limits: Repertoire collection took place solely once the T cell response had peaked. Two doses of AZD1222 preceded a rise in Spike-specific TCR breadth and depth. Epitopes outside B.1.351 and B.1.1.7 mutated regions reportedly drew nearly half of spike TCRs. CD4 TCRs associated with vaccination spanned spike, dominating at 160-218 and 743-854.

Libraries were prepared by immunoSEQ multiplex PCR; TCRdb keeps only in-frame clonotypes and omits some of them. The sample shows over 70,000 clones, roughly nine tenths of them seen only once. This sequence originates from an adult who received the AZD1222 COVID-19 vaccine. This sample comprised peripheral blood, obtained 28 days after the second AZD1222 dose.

The CDR3 is CASSEGDSYEQYF. CDR3 in DNA: TGTGCCAGCAGTGAAGGGGACAGCTACGAGCAGTACTTC. This chain connects TRBV6-1 to TRBJ2-7; 7 positions match TRBD1. CDR3 length: 13 amino acids. Germline loops: CDR1 MNHNS, CDR2 SASEGT. The J segment lost 3 bases and the V segment lost 1 base, leaving 0 bases of the junction unmatched.